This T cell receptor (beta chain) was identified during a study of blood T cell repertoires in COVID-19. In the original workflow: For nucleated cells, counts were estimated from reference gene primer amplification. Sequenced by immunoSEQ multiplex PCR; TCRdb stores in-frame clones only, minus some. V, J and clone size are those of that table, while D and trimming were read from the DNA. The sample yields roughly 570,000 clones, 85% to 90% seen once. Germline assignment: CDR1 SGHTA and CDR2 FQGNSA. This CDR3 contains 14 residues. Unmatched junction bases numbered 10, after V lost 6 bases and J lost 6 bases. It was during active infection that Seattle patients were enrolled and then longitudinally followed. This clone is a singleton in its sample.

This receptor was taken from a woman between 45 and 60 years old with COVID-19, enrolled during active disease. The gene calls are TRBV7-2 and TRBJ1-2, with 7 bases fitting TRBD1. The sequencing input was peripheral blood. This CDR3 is CASRANRGRDGYTF. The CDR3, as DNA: TGTGCCAGCAGAGCGAACAGGGGAAGAGATGGCTACACCTTC.